Below, 8 T cell receptor beta chains from the same sample are listed, as sequenced in a study of Ad26.COV2.S vaccination and SARS-CoV-2 variants. Regarding treatment: about 20 received Ad26.COV2.S at low or high dose, single or two shots; about five received placebo; per-sample allocation not given. Material that was analyzed had been drawn on day 63 after the first vaccine or placebo injection. Sequencing was performed with immunoSEQ multiplex PCR; in TCRdb, only in-frame clones are kept and a portion is missing. The sample lists hundreds of thousands of clones; roughly 89% were seen once. This specimen consisted of peripheral blood, obtained in a trial of Ad26.COV2.S vaccine versus placebo. Every receptor here comes from a person between 18 and 60 years old who received the Ad26.COV2.S COVID-19 vaccine or a placebo.

V usage is TRBV18 and J usage is TRBJ2-1, with 12 bases aligning to TRBD1. The CDR3 has 14 amino acids. From germline, CDR1 is KGHSH and CDR2 LQKENI. The V gene end was trimmed by 3 bases and the J gene end by 9 bases; junction bases not matched to a gene: 3. CDR3 in amino acids: CASSPGTGGFEQFF. In nucleotides, the CDR3 is TGTGCCAGCTCACCCGGGACAGGGGGCTTTGAGCAGTTCTTC.

The chain couples TRBV4-2 to TRBJ1-1; 7 nucleotides align to TRBD1. The CDR3 is 16 amino acids. CDR1 and CDR2 from the germline V gene are LGHNA and YNFKEQ. The J segment lost 2 bases and the V segment lost 1 base, leaving 7 bases of the junction unmatched. The CDR3 DNA reads TGTGCCAGCAGCCAAGCGAGACAGGGATTTAACACTGAAGCTTTCTTT. It encodes CASSQARQGFNTEAFF.

This clone was detected once. V usage is TRBV4-3 and J usage is TRBJ2-5, with TRBD2 matching 8 bases. The CDR3 has 15 amino acids. The J segment lost 3 bases and the V segment lost 4 bases, leaving 7 bases of the junction unmatched. CDR1 LGHNA and CDR2 YSLEER come from the germline V gene. The CDR3 loop reads CASSRLLAAKETQYF. In DNA, the CDR3 is TGCGCCAGCAGCCGCCTACTAGCGGCCAAAGAGACCCAGTACTTC.

The sample holds a few counts of this clone. DNA for the CDR3: TGTGCCAGCTCACACTTGGACAGGAACACTGAAGCTTTCTTT. Amino acid sequence: CASSHLDRNTEAFF. This rearrangement joins TRBV18 to TRBJ1-1; a possible D gene is TRBD1 (6 bases). This CDR3 is 14 amino acids long. Germline V lookup: CDR1 KGHSH, CDR2 LQKENI. Trimming left V 4 bases short and J 1 base short, with 10 bases between.

The chain employs TRBV4-1 and TRBJ1-5; 8 positions match TRBD1. Germline trimming cut 6 bases from V and 6 bases from J; bases unmatched to any gene: 7. The V gene's germline CDR1 is MGHRA and CDR2 YSYEKL. CDR3 length: 14 amino acids. The CDR3 region has the DNA TGCGCCAGCAGTTTGGGACAGGCGGGTCAGCCCCAGCATTTT. This gives the protein CASSLGQAGQPQHF.

The chain employs TRBV6-5 and TRBJ1-5; weak D call: TRBD1 (6 bases). The V end lost 6 bases, the J end lost 3 bases, and 12 bases lay between the germline ends. Germline CDR1 reads MNHEY; CDR2 reads SVGAGI. The CDR3 has 14 amino acids. The CDR3 is CASRSTGSNQPQHF. The CDR3, as DNA: TGTGCCAGCAGGTCGACAGGTTCCAATCAGCCCCAGCATTTT.

The genes are TRBV7-8 and TRBJ1-4; TRBD1 agrees at 8 bases. The CDR3 is 15 residues long. Germline assignment: CDR1 SGHVS and CDR2 FQNEAQ. Trimming removed 5 bases from V and 7 bases from J; junction bases left unmatched: 9. The chain's CDR3 is CASSPRTGRGEKLFF. DNA for the CDR3: TGTGCCAGCAGCCCCAGGACAGGGCGGGGTGAAAAACTGTTTTTT. Using reference TRBV7-8 and TRBJ1-4 for the parts outside the CDR3, the full variable domain is GAGVSQSPRYKVAKRGQDVALRCDPISGHVSLFWYQQALGQGPEFLTYFQNEAQLDKSGLPSDRFFAERPEGSVSTLKIQRTQQEDSAVYLCASSPRTGRGEKLFFGSGTQLSVL.

Here the CDR3 DNA reads TGTGCCAGCAGCTCGAGCCGGGGGCCTAAGGCTCCCCTCCACTTT. Translation gives CASSSSRGPKAPLHF. J is TRBJ1-6 and V is TRBV7-2; maybe TRBD1 (6 bases). Germline values: CDR1 SGHTA, CDR2 FQGNSA. Trimming stripped 4 bases from V and 13 bases from J, with 20 bases between. The CDR3 has 15 residues.